This T cell receptor beta chain was captured in a study of blood T cell repertoires in COVID-19 (TCRdb year 2020). At the level of the whole study: The collaborator samples originated in the United States, Italy and Spain and spanned the acute and convalescent phases of COVID-19. The material from the prospective study consisted of cDNA or gDNA derived from T cells, B-cell-depleted T cells, or PBMCs. The repertoires were released in a freely available public database intended as a resource for research on the immune response to SARS-CoV-2. Samples came from the ongoing ImmuneRACE study (first 160 participants) plus 1,254 subjects from 6 global collaborators. The dataset comprised deeply sampled blood TCRbeta repertoires from subjects exposed to, actively infected with, or recovered from COVID-19. Where HLA class I and class II types were available, the types were taken from metadata supplied by the sample provider, not from assay-based typing. Nearly every sample came with metadata listing a de-identified subject ID, COVID-19 status, age in years and sex. Beyond this particular receptor, the publication reports: The quantity of clinical and demographic metadata differed by source and by participant and was supplied without curation.

Inclusive of the bounding cysteine and phenylalanine, the CDR3 is 14 residues long. Here the CDR3 DNA is all that survives: 42 bases in frame from base 1. CDR1 MNHEY and CDR2 SVGAGI are derived from the germline V gene. V was cut back by 10 bases and J by 8 bases, leaving a gap of 23 bases between them. Turning to this clone: No antigen is known for it. No per-base quality is available; no much larger clone lies one base away.

Each collaborating institution followed its own protocols to collect whole blood in K2EDTA tubes. For TCRbeta analysis, collaborators shipped samples in one of three forms: frozen whole blood, isolated PBMCs, or DNA extracted from either of those sample types. TCRbeta CDR3 regions were amplified from genomic DNA by means of the immunoSEQ Assay, a bias-controlled multiplex PCR. Regarding the original processing steps: Within the assay, amplification of reference gene primers was used to estimate how many nucleated cells each sample contained. To quantify the absolute abundance of each unique TCRbeta CDR3 rearrangement, sequence reads were collapsed and filtered. For each sample, productive Simpson clonality was calculated by taking the square root of Simpson's diversity index across productive rearrangements. In its TCRdb copy, this immuneACCESS table keeps in-frame sequences only and misses some clones. Where compared with another copy, unresolved V genes explain less than half of these, and the others have no known cause. V and J calls plus clone size are reproduced from that table; the DNA served to infer D and trimming. The sample table records 300,000 or so clones; roughly 88% of these occur just once. About 1.6% of the sample comes from the top ten.

The sequencing sample was made of peripheral blood. The sequence came from a woman in her forties or fifties with acute or convalescent COVID-19. Recombination connected TRBV6-5 to TRBJ1-2; TRBD1 could be the D gene, as 5 bases match. The DNA reads as follows: TGTGCCACCGTGGGGCCAGGCGACTCAGGCGGCTACACCTTC. Translated, it gives CATVGPGDSGGYTF.